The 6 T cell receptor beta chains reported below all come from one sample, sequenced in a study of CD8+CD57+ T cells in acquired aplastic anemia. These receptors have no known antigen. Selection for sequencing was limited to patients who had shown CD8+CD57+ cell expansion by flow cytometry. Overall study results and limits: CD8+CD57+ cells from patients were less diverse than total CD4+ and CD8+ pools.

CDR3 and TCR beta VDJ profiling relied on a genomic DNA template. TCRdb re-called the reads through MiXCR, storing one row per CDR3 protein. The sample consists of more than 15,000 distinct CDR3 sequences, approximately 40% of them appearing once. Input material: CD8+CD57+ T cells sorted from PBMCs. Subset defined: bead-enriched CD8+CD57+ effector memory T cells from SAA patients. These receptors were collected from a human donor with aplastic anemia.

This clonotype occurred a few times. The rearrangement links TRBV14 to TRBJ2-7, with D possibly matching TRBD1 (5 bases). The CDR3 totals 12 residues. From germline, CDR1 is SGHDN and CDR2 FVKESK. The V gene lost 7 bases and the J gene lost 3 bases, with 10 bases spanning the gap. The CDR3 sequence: CASIFRVYEQYV. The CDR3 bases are TGTGCCAGCATCTTCAGGGTCTACGAGCAGTACGTC.

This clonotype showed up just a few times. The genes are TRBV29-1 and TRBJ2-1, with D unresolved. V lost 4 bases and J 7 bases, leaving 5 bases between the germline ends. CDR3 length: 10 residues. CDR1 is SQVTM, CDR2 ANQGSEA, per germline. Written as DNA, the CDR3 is TGCAGCGTTGCCTCGAATGAGCAGTTCTTC. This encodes CSVASNEQFF.

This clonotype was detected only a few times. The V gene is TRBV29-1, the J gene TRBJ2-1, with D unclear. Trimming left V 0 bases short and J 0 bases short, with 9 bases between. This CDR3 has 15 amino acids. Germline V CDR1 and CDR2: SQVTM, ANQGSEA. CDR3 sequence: CSVEDLRSSYNEQFF. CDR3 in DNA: TGCAGCGTTGAAGATCTCAGGAGCTCCTACAATGAGCAGTTCTTC.

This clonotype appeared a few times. CDR3 residues: CATGEGGLNEQFF. The CDR3 DNA is TGTGCCACCGGTGAGGGAGGGTTGAATGAGCAGTTCTTC. The chain combines TRBV10-3 with TRBJ2-1; 7 positions agree with TRBD2. V lost 10 bases, J lost 7 bases, and 10 bases stayed unmatched. The length of the CDR3 is 13 residues. From germline, CDR1 is ENHRY and CDR2 SYGVKD.

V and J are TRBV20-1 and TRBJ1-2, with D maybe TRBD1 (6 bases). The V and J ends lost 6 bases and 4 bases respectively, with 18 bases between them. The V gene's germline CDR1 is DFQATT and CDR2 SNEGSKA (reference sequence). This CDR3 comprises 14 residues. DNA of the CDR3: TGCAGTGCAACCCTTCGGGGGGGCCTCTATGGCTACACCTTC. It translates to CSATLRGGLYGYTF.

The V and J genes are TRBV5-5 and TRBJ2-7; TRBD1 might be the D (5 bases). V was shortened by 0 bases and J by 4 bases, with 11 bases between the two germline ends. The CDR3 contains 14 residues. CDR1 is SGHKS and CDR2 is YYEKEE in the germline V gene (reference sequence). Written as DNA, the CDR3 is TGTGCCAGCAGCTTGGGACAGAGAAGATACGAGCAGTACTTC. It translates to CASSLGQRRYEQYF.